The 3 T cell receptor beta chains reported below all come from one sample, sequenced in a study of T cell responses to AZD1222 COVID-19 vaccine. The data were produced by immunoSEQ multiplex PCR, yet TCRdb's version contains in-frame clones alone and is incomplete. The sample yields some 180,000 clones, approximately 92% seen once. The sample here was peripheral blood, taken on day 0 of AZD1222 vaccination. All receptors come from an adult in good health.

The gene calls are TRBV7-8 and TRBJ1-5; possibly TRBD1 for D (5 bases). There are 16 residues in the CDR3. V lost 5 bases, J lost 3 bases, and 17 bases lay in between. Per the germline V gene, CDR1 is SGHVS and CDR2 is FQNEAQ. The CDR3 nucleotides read TGTGCCAGCAGCCTAGGGGATCGCAGGACCAATCAGCCCCAGCATTTT. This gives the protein CASSLGDRRTNQPQHF.

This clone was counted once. CDR3 protein: CASSETGWFGYTF. Written as DNA, the CDR3 is TGTGCCAGCAGTGAGACAGGGTGGTTTGGCTACACCTTC. This chain uses TRBV6-1 with TRBJ1-2; 7 positions match TRBD1. The CDR3 is made up of 13 amino acids. Trimming took 3 bases from V and 7 from J; bases not matched to a gene: 5. The germline gives CDR1 MNHNS, CDR2 SASEGT.

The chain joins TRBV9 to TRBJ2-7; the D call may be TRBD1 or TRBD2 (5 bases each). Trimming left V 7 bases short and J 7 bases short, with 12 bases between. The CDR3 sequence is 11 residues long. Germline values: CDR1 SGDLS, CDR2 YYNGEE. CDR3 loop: CASGGRAEQYF. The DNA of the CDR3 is TGTGCCAGCGGGGGTAGGGCAGAGCAGTACTTC.